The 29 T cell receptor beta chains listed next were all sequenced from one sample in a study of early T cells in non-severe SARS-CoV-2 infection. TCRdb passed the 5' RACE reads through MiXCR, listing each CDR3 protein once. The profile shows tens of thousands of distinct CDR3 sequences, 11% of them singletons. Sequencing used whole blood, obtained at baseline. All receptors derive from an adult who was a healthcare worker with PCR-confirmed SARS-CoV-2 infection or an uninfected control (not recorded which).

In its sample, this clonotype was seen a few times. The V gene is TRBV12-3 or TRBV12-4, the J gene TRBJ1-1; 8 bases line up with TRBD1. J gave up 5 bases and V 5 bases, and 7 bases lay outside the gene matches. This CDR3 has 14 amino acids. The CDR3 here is CASSPRTGRTEAFF. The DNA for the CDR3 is TGTGCCAGCAGTCCCCGGACAGGGAGAACTGAAGCTTTCTTT.

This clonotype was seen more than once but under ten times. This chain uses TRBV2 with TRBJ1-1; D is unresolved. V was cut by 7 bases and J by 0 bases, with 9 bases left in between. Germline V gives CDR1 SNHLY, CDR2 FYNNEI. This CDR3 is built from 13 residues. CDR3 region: CASTWGLNTEAFF. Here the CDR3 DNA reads TGTGCCAGCACGTGGGGATTGAACACTGAAGCTTTCTTT.

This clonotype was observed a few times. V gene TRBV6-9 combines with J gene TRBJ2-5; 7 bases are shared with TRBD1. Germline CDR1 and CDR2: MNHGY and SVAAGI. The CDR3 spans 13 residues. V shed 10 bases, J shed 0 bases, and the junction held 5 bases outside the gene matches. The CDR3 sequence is CANPQGNQETQYF. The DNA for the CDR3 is TGTGCCAACCCACAGGGGAACCAAGAGACCCAGTACTTC.

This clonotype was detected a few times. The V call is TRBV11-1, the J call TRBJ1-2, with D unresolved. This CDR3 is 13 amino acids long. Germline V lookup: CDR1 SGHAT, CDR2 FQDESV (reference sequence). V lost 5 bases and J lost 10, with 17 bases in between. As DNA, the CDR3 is TGTGCCAGCAGCCCATACAGAAGTCCCCCCTACACCTTC. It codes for CASSPYRSPPYTF.

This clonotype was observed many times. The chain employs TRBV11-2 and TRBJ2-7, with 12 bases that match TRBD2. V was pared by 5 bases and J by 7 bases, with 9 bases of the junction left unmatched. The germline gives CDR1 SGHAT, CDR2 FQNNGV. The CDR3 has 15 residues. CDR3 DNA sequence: TGTGCCAGCAGCGCCGACGGACTAGCGGGGCGAGAGCAGTACTTC. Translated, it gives CASSADGLAGREQYF.

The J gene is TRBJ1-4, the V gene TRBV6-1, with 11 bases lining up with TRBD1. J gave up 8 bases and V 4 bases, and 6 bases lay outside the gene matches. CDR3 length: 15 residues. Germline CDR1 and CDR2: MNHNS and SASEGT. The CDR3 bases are TGTGCCAGCAGTGGGACAGGGGGCTGGGACGAAAAACTGTTTTTT. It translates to CASSGTGGWDEKLFF.

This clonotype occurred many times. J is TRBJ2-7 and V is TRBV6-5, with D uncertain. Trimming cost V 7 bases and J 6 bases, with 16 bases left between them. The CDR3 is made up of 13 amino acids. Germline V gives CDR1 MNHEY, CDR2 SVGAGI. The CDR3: CASTLEPSGEQYF. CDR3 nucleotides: TGTGCCAGCACCCTCGAGCCGTCTGGCGAGCAGTACTTC.

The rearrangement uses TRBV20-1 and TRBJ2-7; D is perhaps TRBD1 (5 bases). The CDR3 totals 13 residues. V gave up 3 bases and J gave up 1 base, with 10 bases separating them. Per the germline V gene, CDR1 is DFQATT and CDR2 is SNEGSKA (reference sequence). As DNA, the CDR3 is TGCAGTGCTAGCGTAGACAGTTCCTACGAGCAGTACTTC. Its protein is CSASVDSSYEQYF.

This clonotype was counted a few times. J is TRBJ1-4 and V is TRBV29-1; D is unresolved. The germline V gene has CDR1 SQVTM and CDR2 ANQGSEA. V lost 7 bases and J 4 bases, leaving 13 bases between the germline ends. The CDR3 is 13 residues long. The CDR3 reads CSAVDRGNEKLFF. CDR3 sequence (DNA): TGCAGCGCTGTGGATCGGGGTAATGAAAAACTGTTTTTT. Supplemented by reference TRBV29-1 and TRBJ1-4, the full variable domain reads SAVISQKPSRDICQRGTSLTIQCQVDSQVTMMFWYRQQPGQSLTLIATANQGSEATYESGFVIDKFPISRPNLTFSTLTVSNMSPEDSSIYLCSAVDRGNEKLFFGSGTQLSVL.

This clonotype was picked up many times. This chain's CDR3 is CASSSGSTNTEAFF. The CDR3 DNA reads TGTGCCAGCAGCTCAGGGTCTACGAACACTGAAGCTTTCTTT. This chain links TRBV7-6 with TRBJ1-1, with a weak D call TRBD1 (5 bases). CDR1 and CDR2 (germline): SGHVS, FNYEAQ. The CDR3 totals 14 residues. V was cut by 4 bases and J by 1 base, with 10 bases left in between.

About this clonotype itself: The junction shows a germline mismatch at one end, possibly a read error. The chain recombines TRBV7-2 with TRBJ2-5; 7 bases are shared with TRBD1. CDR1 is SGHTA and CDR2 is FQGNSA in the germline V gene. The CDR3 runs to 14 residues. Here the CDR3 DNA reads TGTGTCAGCAGCTTAGGGACAGTTCCCGAGACCCAGTACTTC. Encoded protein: CVSSLGTVPETQYF.

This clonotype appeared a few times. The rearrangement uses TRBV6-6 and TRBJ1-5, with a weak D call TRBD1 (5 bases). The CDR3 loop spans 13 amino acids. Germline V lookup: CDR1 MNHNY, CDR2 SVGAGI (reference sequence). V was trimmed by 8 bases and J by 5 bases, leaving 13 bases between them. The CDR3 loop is CASGASGHQPQHF. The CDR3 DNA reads TGTGCCAGCGGGGCGTCGGGACATCAGCCCCAGCATTTT.

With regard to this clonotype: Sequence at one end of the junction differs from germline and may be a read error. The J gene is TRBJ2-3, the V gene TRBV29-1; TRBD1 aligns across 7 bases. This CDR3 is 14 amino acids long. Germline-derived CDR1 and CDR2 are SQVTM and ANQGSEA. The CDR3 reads CSVQDRVGTDTQYF. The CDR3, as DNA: TGCAGCGTTCAAGACAGGGTTGGTACAGATACGCAGTATTTT.

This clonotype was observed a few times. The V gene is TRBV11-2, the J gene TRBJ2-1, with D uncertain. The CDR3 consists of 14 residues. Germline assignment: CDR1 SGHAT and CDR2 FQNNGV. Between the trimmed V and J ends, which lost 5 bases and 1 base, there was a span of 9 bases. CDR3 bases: TGTGCCAGCAGCCCGTTTGAGTCCTACAATGAGCAGTTCTTC. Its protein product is CASSPFESYNEQFF.

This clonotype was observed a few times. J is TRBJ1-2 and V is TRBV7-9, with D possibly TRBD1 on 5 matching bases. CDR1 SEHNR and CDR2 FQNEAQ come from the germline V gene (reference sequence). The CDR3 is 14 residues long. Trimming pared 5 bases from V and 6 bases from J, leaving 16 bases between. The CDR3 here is CASSLPGEFHGYTF. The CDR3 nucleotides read TGTGCCAGCAGCCTGCCGGGGGAGTTCCATGGCTACACCTTC.

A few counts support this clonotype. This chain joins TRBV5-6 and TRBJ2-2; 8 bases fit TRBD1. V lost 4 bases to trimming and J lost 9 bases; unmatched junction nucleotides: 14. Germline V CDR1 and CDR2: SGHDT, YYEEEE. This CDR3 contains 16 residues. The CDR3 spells CASSLTGDPGVRELFF. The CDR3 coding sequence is TGTGCCAGCAGCCTGACAGGGGACCCCGGGGTTCGGGAGCTGTTTTTT.

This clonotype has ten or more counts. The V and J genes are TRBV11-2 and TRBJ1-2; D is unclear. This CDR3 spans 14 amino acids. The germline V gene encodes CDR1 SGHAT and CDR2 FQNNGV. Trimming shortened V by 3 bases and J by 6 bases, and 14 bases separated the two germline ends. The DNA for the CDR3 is TGTGCCAGCAGCTTGGAATTAAGGGTCCATGGCTACACCTTC. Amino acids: CASSLELRVHGYTF.

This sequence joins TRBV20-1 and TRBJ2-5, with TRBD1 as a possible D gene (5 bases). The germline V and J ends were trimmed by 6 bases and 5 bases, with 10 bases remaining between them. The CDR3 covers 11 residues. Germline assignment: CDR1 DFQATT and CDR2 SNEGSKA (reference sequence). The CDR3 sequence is CSADTPETQYF. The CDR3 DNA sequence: TGCAGTGCGGACACTCCCGAGACCCAGTACTTC.

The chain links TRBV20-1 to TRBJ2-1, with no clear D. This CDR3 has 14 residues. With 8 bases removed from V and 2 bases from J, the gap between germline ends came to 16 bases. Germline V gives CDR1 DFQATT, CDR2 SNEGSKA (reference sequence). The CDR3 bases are TGCAGTCCCGTAGGGTCTAGTCCCTACAATGAGCAGTTCTTC. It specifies CSPVGSSPYNEQFF.

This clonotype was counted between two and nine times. In DNA form, the CDR3 reads TGTGCCAGCAGCTTAAGTTCGGGGATTCGGTCACCCCTCCACTTT. Encoded protein: CASSLSSGIRSPLHF. This sequence joins TRBV7-9 and TRBJ1-6; no clear D gene. CDR3 length: 15 residues. Per the germline V gene, CDR1 is SEHNR and CDR2 is FQNEAQ (reference sequence). The V and J ends lost 2 bases and 10 bases respectively, with 15 bases between them. The full variable domain, rest sourced from reference TRBV7-9 and TRBJ1-6, is DTGVSQNPRHKITKRGQNVTFRCDPISEHNRLYWYRQTLGQGPEFLTYFQNEAQLEKSRLLSDRFSAERPKGSFSTLEIQRTEQGDSAMYLCASSLSSGIRSPLHFGNGTRLTVT.

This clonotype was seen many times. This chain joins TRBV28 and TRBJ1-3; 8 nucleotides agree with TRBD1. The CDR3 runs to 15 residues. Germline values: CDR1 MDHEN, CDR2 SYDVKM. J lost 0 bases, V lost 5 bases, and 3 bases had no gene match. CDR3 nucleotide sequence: TGTGCCAGCAGTGACCAGGGGGCCTCTGGAAACACCATATATTTT. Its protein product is CASSDQGASGNTIYF.

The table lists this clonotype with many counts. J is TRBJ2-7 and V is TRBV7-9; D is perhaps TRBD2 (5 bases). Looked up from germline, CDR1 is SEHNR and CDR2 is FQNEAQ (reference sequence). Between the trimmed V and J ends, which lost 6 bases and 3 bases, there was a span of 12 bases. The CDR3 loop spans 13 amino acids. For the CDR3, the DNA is TGTGCCAGCAGTCCCGGGATCAACTACGAGCAGTACTTC. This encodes CASSPGINYEQYF.

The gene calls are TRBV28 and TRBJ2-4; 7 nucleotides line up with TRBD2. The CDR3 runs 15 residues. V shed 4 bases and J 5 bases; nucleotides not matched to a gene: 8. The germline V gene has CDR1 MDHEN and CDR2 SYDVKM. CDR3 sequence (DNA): TGTGCCAGCAGTTCCCTGGGGCGGGAGCAAAACATTCAGTACTTC. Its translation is CASSSLGREQNIQYF. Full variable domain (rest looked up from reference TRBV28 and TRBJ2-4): DVKVTQSSRYLVKRTGEKVFLECVQDMDHENMFWYRQDPGLGLRLIYFSYDVKMKEKGDIPEGYSVSREKKERFSLILESASTNQTSMYLCASSSLGREQNIQYFGAGTRLSVL.

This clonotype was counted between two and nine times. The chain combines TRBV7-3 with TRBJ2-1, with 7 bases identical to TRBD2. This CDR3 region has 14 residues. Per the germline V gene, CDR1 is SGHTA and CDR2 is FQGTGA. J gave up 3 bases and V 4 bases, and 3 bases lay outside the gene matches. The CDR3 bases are TGTGCCAGCAGCTCTGGGGACTACTACAATGAGCAGTTCTTC. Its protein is CASSSGDYYNEQFF.

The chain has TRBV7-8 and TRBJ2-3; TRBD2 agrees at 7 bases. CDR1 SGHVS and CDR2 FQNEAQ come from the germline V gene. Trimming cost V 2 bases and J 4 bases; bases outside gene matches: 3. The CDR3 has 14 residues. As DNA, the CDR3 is TGTGCCAGCAGCTTACTCGCGGGGGCAGATACGCAGTATTTT. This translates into CASSLLAGADTQYF. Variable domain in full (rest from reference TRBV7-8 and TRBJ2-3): GAGVSQSPRYKVAKRGQDVALRCDPISGHVSLFWYQQALGQGPEFLTYFQNEAQLDKSGLPSDRFFAERPEGSVSTLKIQRTQQEDSAVYLCASSLLAGADTQYFGPGTRLTVL.

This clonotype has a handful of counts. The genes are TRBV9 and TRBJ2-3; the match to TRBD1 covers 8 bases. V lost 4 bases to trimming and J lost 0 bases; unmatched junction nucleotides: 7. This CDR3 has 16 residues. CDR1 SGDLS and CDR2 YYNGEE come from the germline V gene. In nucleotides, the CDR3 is TGTGCCAGCAGCCGCCTGGACAGGGCTAGCACAGATACGCAGTATTTT. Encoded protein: CASSRLDRASTDTQYF.

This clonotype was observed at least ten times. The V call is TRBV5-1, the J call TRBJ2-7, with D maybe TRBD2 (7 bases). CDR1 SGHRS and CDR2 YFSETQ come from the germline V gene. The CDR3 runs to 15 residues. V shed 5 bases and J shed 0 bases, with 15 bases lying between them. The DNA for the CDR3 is TGCGCCAGCAGGTGGGCCGCGGGGGCCTCCTACGAGCAGTACTTC. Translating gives CASRWAAGASYEQYF.

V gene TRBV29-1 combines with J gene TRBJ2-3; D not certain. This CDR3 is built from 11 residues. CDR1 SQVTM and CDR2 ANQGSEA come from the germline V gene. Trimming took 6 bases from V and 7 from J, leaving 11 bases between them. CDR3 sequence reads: CSVSERNTQYF. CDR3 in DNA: TGCAGCGTCTCCGAAAGGAATACGCAGTATTTT.

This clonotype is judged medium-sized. The chain's CDR3 is CASSPGTVNNEQFF. The CDR3 DNA reads as TGTGCCAGCAGCCCCGGGACTGTAAACAATGAGCAGTTCTTC. The chain links TRBV7-2 to TRBJ2-1; possible D gene TRBD2, 6 bases. The germline V gene has CDR1 SGHTA and CDR2 FQGNSA. This CDR3 has 14 amino acids. The V end lost 5 bases, the J end lost 5 bases, and 13 bases lay between the germline ends. The variable domain in full, completed from reference TRBV7-2 and TRBJ2-1, reads GAGVSQSPSNKVTEKGKDVELRCDPISGHTALYWYRQSLGQGLEFLIYFQGNSAPDKSGLPSDRFSAERTGGSVSTLTIQRTQQEDSAVYLCASSPGTVNNEQFFGPGTRLTVL.